One and the same sample provided the 28 T cell receptor beta chains below, sequenced in a study of shared clonotypes between healthy human individuals. Profiled with immunoSEQ multiplex PCR; TCRdb holds only in-frame clones, not every one. The sample has under 1,100,000 clones, about 74% seen once. Sequenced input: memory CD4+ T cells sorted from blood. Indicated subset: CD45RA-negative fraction. The receptors were sampled from a man aged 18 to 29 in good health.

Notes on this clone: Compared with germline, one end of the junction differs, possibly owing to a read error. The J gene is TRBJ2-1, the V gene TRBV7-7, with 9 bases lining up with TRBD1. CDR1 and CDR2 from the germline V gene are SSHAT and FNYEAQ (reference sequence). The CDR3 is made up of 14 amino acids. As DNA, the CDR3 is TGTGCTAGCAGCCGGGACAGGGTTAACAATGAGCAGTTCTTC. Amino acids: CASSRDRVNNEQFF.

This chain links TRBV6-5 with TRBJ1-1; TRBD1 is a possible D gene (5 bases). Germline loops: CDR1 MNHEY, CDR2 SVGAGI. The ends were cut back, 1 base at V and 7 bases at J, with 7 bases in the middle. The CDR3 consists of 12 residues. CDR3 DNA sequence: TGTGCCAGCAGTTACTGGGGGAATGAAGCTTTCTTT. It yields the protein CASSYWGNEAFF.

This chain uses TRBV21-1 with TRBJ1-5; the table's D call of TRBD1 was not tested on the DNA. TRBV21-1 is recorded as a pseudogene. The CDR3 is 17 residues long. The CDR3 DNA is TGTGCCAGCAGCAAAGCGAGGGGGCCCTATAGCAATCAGCCCCAGCATTTT. This sequence encodes CASSKARGPYSNQPQHF.

V is TRBV5-6 and J is TRBJ1-3, with 9 bases fitting TRBD1. CDR3 size: 16 residues. Germline trimming cut 4 bases from V and 4 bases from J; bases unmatched to any gene: 9. Per the germline V gene, CDR1 is SGHDT and CDR2 is YYEEEE. The CDR3, as DNA: TGTGCCAGCAGCCGTAGAGGGACAGGGTCGGGAAACACCATATATTTT. It codes for CASSRRGTGSGNTIYF.

This clone was detected once. CDR3 coding DNA: TGTGCCAGCAGCTTTAGAGGGTTAGGGGAAAAACTGTTTTTT. This encodes CASSFRGLGEKLFF. This chain joins TRBV5-6 and TRBJ1-4; D is unclear. Per germline, CDR1 SGHDT and CDR2 YYEEEE. The V and J ends lost 2 bases and 8 bases respectively, with 13 bases between them. The CDR3 consists of 14 residues.

DNA for the CDR3: TGTGCCAGCAGCCCAGAGGCGGGAATATTTAACATTCAGTACTTC. Protein sequence: CASSPEAGIFNIQYF. This sequence joins TRBV7-2 and TRBJ2-4, with D perhaps TRBD2 (6 bases). V was shortened by 5 bases and J by 7 bases, with 18 bases between the two germline ends. CDR1 is SGHTA and CDR2 is FQGNSA in the germline V gene. The CDR3 length is 15 residues.

Only one count was recorded for this clone. The gene calls are TRBV30 and TRBJ1-2; no clear D. The V end was cut by 0 bases, the J end by 4 bases, with 6 bases between. The CDR3 contains 12 residues. The germline V gene encodes CDR1 GTSNPN and CDR2 SVGIG (reference sequence). CDR3 sequence (DNA): TGTGCCTGGAGTGTAGTGACCTATGGCTACACCTTC. Its protein product is CAWSVVTYGYTF. Full variable domain (remainder filled in from reference TRBV30 and TRBJ1-2): SQTIHQWPATLVQPVGSPLSLECTVEGTSNPNLYWYRQAAGRGLQLLFYSVGIGQISSEVPQNLSASRPQDRQFILSSKKLLLSDSGFYLCAWSVVTYGYTFGSGTRLTVV.

The chain couples TRBV11-2 to TRBJ2-1; no clear D. The CDR3 is 14 residues long. The V and J ends lost 0 bases and 3 bases respectively, with 6 bases between them. Germline V gene lookup returns CDR1 SGHAT and CDR2 FQNNGV. For the CDR3, the DNA is TGTGCCAGCAGCTTAGATAAGATCTACAATGAGCAGTTCTTC. It yields the protein CASSLDKIYNEQFF.

V gene TRBV18 combines with J gene TRBJ1-1; D is possibly TRBD1 (6 bases). The CDR3 is 14 amino acids. CDR1 is KGHSH and CDR2 is LQKENI in the germline V gene. Trimming took off 3 bases at V and 1 base at J, with 9 bases between the two ends. CDR3 loop: CASSPEQGNTEAFF. For the CDR3, the DNA is TGTGCCAGCTCACCGGAACAGGGGAACACTGAAGCTTTCTTT.

This sequence joins TRBV2 and TRBJ2-2, with D perhaps TRBD2 (6 bases). The CDR3 runs to 16 residues. The germline V gene has CDR1 SNHLY and CDR2 FYNNEI. Trimming removed 6 bases from V and 7 bases from J, with 21 bases in between. Here the CDR3 DNA reads TGTGCCAGCAGACCCGACATTGGGCAGGGAGGCGGGGAGCTGTTTTTT. Translated, it gives CASRPDIGQGGGELFF.

The gene calls are TRBV25-1 and TRBJ1-5, with D possibly TRBD1 on 5 matching bases. Germline values: CDR1 MGHDK, CDR2 SYGVNS. The V end was cut by 10 bases, the J end by 4 bases, with 14 bases between. The CDR3 is made up of 13 amino acids. DNA for the CDR3: TGTGCCAACCTCGGGGGACGGAATCAGCCCCAGCATTTT. It encodes CANLGGRNQPQHF.

Points on this clone: This may be a read error: a much more frequent sequence differs by one nucleotide. The chain has TRBV6-5 and TRBJ1-2; 9 bases map to TRBD1. There are 12 residues in the CDR3. In germline, CDR1 is MNHEY, CDR2 SVGAGI. Unmatched junction bases numbered 2, after V lost 5 bases and J lost 7 bases. Here the CDR3 DNA reads TGTGCCAGCAGTGAACAGGGGGCTGGCTACACCTTC. Protein product: CASSEQGAGYTF.

This sequence joins TRBV27 and TRBJ1-4, with D possibly matching TRBD1 (5 bases). CDR3 length: 16 amino acids. Trimming removed 5 bases at V and 3 bases at J, with 16 bases between. In germline, CDR1 is MNHEY, CDR2 SMNVEV (reference sequence). The CDR3 protein is CASSATPVGPNEKLFF. The CDR3, as DNA: TGTGCCAGCAGTGCAACCCCCGTGGGACCTAATGAAAAACTGTTTTTT.

The chain uses TRBV5-1 and TRBJ2-1, with 12 positions matching TRBD2. This CDR3 contains 18 residues. V dropped 0 bases and J dropped 6; count of bases not matched to a gene: 10. Germline values: CDR1 SGHRS, CDR2 YFSETQ. CDR3 residues: CASSLAGLAGTNLNEQFF. CDR3 nucleotides: TGCGCCAGCAGCTTGGCCGGACTAGCGGGGACCAACCTCAATGAGCAGTTCTTC.

The V and J genes are TRBV6-5 and TRBJ1-5, with D hard to call. CDR3 size: 14 residues. Germline CDR1 is MNHEY and CDR2 is SVGAGI. V shed 8 bases and J shed 3 bases, with 14 bases lying between them. The DNA for the CDR3 is TGTGCCAGCGGCCGAGTGAGTTACAATCAGCCCCAGCATTTT. Translation: CASGRVSYNQPQHF.

This clone was seen just once. The rearrangement uses TRBV5-4 and TRBJ2-7; 10 nucleotides agree with TRBD2. CDR3 length equals 18 residues. The junction had 13 bases not matched to a gene; V was cut back by 0 bases and J by 4 bases. The germline gives CDR1 SGHNT, CDR2 YYREEE (reference sequence). Here the CDR3 reads CASSLEVQLAGTPYEQYF. The CDR3 region has the DNA TGTGCCAGCAGCTTGGAAGTGCAACTAGCGGGGACCCCTTACGAGCAGTACTTC.

This clone was counted between two and nine times. This rearrangement joins TRBV6-1 to TRBJ2-6; 9 nucleotides match TRBD1. Trimming removed 3 bases from V and 3 bases from J; junction bases left unmatched: 3. The CDR3 is 16 residues long. CDR1 is MNHNS and CDR2 is SASEGT in the germline V gene. CDR3 protein: CASSEGTGSGANVLTF. The CDR3 coding sequence is TGTGCCAGCAGTGAGGGGACAGGGAGTGGGGCCAACGTCCTGACTTTC.

V and J are TRBV7-9 and TRBJ1-3, with D unclear. The CDR3 covers 15 residues. Between the trimmed V and J ends, which lost 3 bases and 0 bases, there was a span of 9 bases. CDR1 is SEHNR, CDR2 FQNEAQ, per germline (reference sequence). The CDR3 protein is CASSFSGHSGNTIYF. CDR3 bases: TGTGCCAGCAGCTTTAGCGGGCACTCTGGAAACACCATATATTTT.

To note about this clone: Germline is not matched at one junction end, which may reflect a read error. This CDR3 is also generated by other DNA sequences in the sample. In DNA form, the CDR3 reads TGCGCCAGCAGTTTGGGACAGGTGAACACTGAAGCTTTCTTT. It translates to CASSLGQVNTEAFF. The chain carries TRBV5-1 and TRBJ1-1; 8 bases fit TRBD1. CDR3 size: 14 residues. Germline values: CDR1 SGHRS, CDR2 YFSETQ.

V is TRBV11-2 and J is TRBJ1-5; TRBD1 agrees at 7 bases. V trimming: 0 bases; J trimming: 10 bases; junction bases outside the gene matches: 9. CDR1 and CDR2 (germline): SGHAT, FQNNGV. This CDR3 region has 15 residues. CDR3 protein: CASSLDGIQGTPQHF. The CDR3 region has the DNA TGTGCCAGCAGCTTAGATGGAATACAGGGGACACCCCAGCATTTT. Full variable domain (outside the CDR3, taken from reference TRBV11-2 and TRBJ1-5): EAGVAQSPRYKIIEKRQSVAFWCNPISGHATLYWYQQILGQGPKLLIQFQNNGVVDDSQLPKDRFSAERLKGVDSTLKIQPAKLEDSAVYLCASSLDGIQGTPQHFGDGTRLSIL.

The V gene is TRBV11-2, the J gene TRBJ2-1, with 8 bases lining up with TRBD2. With 5 bases clipped from V and 3 bases from J, the junction kept 15 bases outside the gene matches. Germline V gene sequence: CDR1 SGHAT, CDR2 FQNNGV. CDR3 length: 18 amino acids. The CDR3 reads CASSHPAGELRSYNEQFF. The CDR3 region has the DNA TGTGCCAGCAGCCACCCAGCGGGGGAGCTTCGAAGCTACAATGAGCAGTTCTTC.

V gene TRBV6-6 combines with J gene TRBJ1-5, with TRBD1 identical over 11 bases. Trimming removed 6 bases from V and 3 bases from J; junction bases left unmatched: 7. CDR3 length equals 16 residues. Germline V CDR1 and CDR2: MNHNY, SVGAGI (reference sequence). The DNA of the CDR3 is TGTGCCAGCAGCCCTGGACAGGGGGCCTCCAATCAGCCCCAGCATTTT. Protein: CASSPGQGASNQPQHF.

The chain recombines TRBV11-3 with TRBJ2-1; 7 bases agree with TRBD1. Trimming removed 5 bases from V and 15 bases from J; junction bases left unmatched: 13. The V gene's germline CDR1 is SGHNT and CDR2 YENEEA. CDR3 size: 13 residues. The CDR3 is CASSLTQGQWWFF. CDR3 nucleotide sequence: TGTGCCAGCAGCCTCACACAGGGGCAGTGGTGGTTCTTC.

This chain uses TRBV14 with TRBJ1-1; 9 bases align to TRBD1. Losses at the gene ends were 0 bases for V and 1 base for J; bases not matched to a gene: 12. This CDR3 is built from 19 residues. Per germline, CDR1 SGHDN and CDR2 FVKESK. As DNA, the CDR3 is TGTGCCAGCAGCCAAGATATTAGTCCCGGGACAGGGTGGAACACTGAAGCTTTCTTT. Protein product: CASSQDISPGTGWNTEAFF.

A note on this clone: At the DNA level, this CDR3 is encoded by other sequences in the same sample as well. The genes are TRBV7-2 and TRBJ2-7; D is ambiguous. V was shortened by 3 bases and J by 4 bases, with 10 bases between the two germline ends. The germline CDR1 and CDR2 sequences are SGHTA and FQGNSA. This CDR3 is built from 13 residues. The CDR3 loop is CASSLRTPYEQYF. CDR3 DNA sequence: TGTGCCAGCAGCTTGCGGACGCCTTACGAGCAGTACTTC.

This chain links TRBV5-6 with TRBJ2-5, with 13 bases lining up with TRBD2. Gene TRBJ2-7 matches the end of the DNA better, so the J call may be wrong. Germline V gene lookup returns CDR1 SGHDT and CDR2 YYEEEE. The CDR3 is 16 amino acids. The CDR3 DNA reads TGTGCCAGCAGCGAACTCGGACTAGCGGGAGTGGGCGAGCAGTACTTC. Translated: CASSELGLAGVGEQYF.

The chain is built from TRBV5-1 and TRBJ1-2; D gene ambiguous. Trimming left V 8 bases short and J 2 bases short, with 13 bases between. This CDR3 spans 13 amino acids. Germline CDR1 reads SGHRS; CDR2 reads YFSETQ. The CDR3 DNA is TGCGCCAGTAGGAGTCCAGACAACTATGGCTACACCTTC. It encodes CASRSPDNYGYTF.

This sequence joins TRBV19 and TRBJ1-2; D gene unclear. Trimming pared 7 bases from V and 0 bases from J, leaving 15 bases between. This CDR3 comprises 15 residues. CDR1 and CDR2 from the germline V gene are LNHDA and SQIVND (reference sequence). The CDR3 loop is CASTGSGQANYGYTF. CDR3 nucleotide sequence: TGTGCCAGTACCGGCAGCGGGCAGGCTAACTATGGCTACACCTTC.